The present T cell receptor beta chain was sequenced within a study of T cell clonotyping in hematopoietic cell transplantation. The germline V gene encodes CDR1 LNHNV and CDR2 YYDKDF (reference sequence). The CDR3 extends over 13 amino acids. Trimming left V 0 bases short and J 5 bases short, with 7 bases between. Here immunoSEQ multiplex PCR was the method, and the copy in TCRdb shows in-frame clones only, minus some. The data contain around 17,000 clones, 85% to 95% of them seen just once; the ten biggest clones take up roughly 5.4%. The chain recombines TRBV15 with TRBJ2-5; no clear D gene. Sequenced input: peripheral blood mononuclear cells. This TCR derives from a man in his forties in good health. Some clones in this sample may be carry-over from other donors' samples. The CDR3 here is CATSRDARETQYF. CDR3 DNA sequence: TGTGCCACCAGCAGAGATGCTCGGGAGACCCAGTACTTC.